This T cell receptor (beta chain) was captured by sequencing in a study of T cells in narcolepsy. Regarding the study as a whole: Reportedly, autoreactive clonotypes were serially detected in patients' blood but not controls'.

Data came from immunoSEQ multiplex PCR; TCRdb stores just in-frame clones and leaves some out. The sample yields about 24,000 clones, around 85% seen once. In the case of this clone: What it recognizes is unknown.

Per the germline V gene, CDR1 is LNHDA and CDR2 is SQIVND (reference sequence). V gave up 2 bases and J gave up 5 bases; unmatched junction bases: 10. This CDR3 contains 16 residues. Material: CD45RA- memory CD4+ T cells from PBMCs. V gene TRBV19 combines with J gene TRBJ1-2; 8 bases line up with TRBD1. The sequence came from a human donor with narcolepsy. The CDR3: CASSITPDRVWYGYTF. CDR3 DNA sequence: TGTGCCAGTAGTATAACTCCGGACAGGGTTTGGTATGGCTACACCTTC.